The 20 T cell receptor beta chains reported below all come from one sample, sequenced in a study of shared clonotypes between healthy human individuals. Only in-frame clones appear in the TCRdb table, and some are missing; sequencing was by immunoSEQ multiplex PCR. There are about 2.4 million clones in the sample; roughly 93% occur only once, and 0.36% lies in the top ten. The material sequenced was naive CD4+ T cells from PBMCs. As for subset: CD45RA+ positively selected. These receptors were obtained from a man younger than 35 in good health. Some clones in this sample may be carry-over from other donors' samples.

The CDR3 sequence: CASGGGGVETQYF. The DNA for the CDR3 is TGTGCCAGCGGGGGCGGAGGCGTGGAGACCCAGTACTTC. The gene calls are TRBV28 and TRBJ2-5; maybe TRBD1 (6 bases). Germline assignment: CDR1 MDHEN and CDR2 SYDVKM. Deletions cut 8 bases from V and 5 bases from J, with 15 bases between. This CDR3 has 13 amino acids. The full variable domain, completed using reference TRBV28 and TRBJ2-5, is DVKVTQSSRYLVKRTGEKVFLECVQDMDHENMFWYRQDPGLGLRLIYFSYDVKMKEKGDIPEGYSVSREKKERFSLILESASTNQTSMYLCASGGGGVETQYFGPGTRLLVL.

A note on this clone: The sample carries other DNA sequences with the same CDR3. CDR3 region: CASSVTGTNYEQYF. For the CDR3, the DNA is TGTGCCAGCAGTGTTACAGGGACTAACTACGAGCAGTACTTC. This sequence joins TRBV9 and TRBJ2-7; possibly TRBD2 for D (7 bases). The CDR3 length is 14 residues. V lost 5 bases and J lost 3, with 15 bases in between. Germline CDR1 reads SGDLS; CDR2 reads YYNGEE.

This clone was counted a single time. The rearrangement links TRBV18 to TRBJ2-3; 9 bases align to TRBD2. CDR3 length: 15 residues. V was clipped by 5 bases and J by 5 bases; unmatched bases: 8. Germline V CDR1 and CDR2: KGHSH, LQKENI. The CDR3 is CASSEGLAAGDTQYF. CDR3 sequence (DNA): TGTGCCAGCTCAGAGGGACTAGCAGCAGGAGATACGCAGTATTTT.

In its sample, this clone was seen once. This chain joins TRBV9 and TRBJ2-7; tentatively, D is TRBD2 (5 bases). CDR3 length: 16 residues. Trimming removed 4 bases from V and 1 base from J, with 18 bases in between. In germline, CDR1 is SGDLS, CDR2 YYNGEE. The CDR3, as DNA: TGTGCCAGCAGCTTAGACCCGGGGTTGCAGTCCTACGAGCAGTACTTC. Translating gives CASSLDPGLQSYEQYF.

The rearrangement uses TRBV19 and TRBJ1-3; D might be TRBD1 (6 bases). V lost 6 bases and J 0 bases, leaving 12 bases between the germline ends. The V gene's germline CDR1 is LNHDA and CDR2 SQIVND (reference sequence). The CDR3 totals 15 residues. The CDR3 reads CASSSAGASGNTIYF. Written as DNA, the CDR3 is TGTGCCAGTAGCTCAGCAGGGGCCTCTGGAAACACCATATATTTT.

As to this clone: Additional DNA sequences in this sample encode the identical CDR3. The genes are TRBV9 and TRBJ1-5; TRBD1 matches 8 bases. The J segment lost 7 bases and the V segment lost 3 bases, leaving 9 bases of the junction unmatched. The CDR3 has 15 residues. Germline CDR1 is SGDLS and CDR2 is YYNGEE. CDR3 sequence: CASSAGQGAGQPQHF. As DNA, the CDR3 is TGTGCCAGCAGCGCGGGGCAGGGGGCTGGACAGCCCCAGCATTTT.

The chain carries TRBV7-9 and TRBJ2-5; 11 bases are a match to TRBD1. The CDR3 has 14 amino acids. After removal of 5 bases from V and 5 bases from J, the junction contained 4 bases not matched to a gene. The germline V gene encodes CDR1 SEHNR and CDR2 FQNEAQ (reference sequence). In nucleotides, the CDR3 is TGTGCCAGCAGCGTTCGGACAGGGGGCGAGACCCAGTACTTC. This codes for CASSVRTGGETQYF.

The rearrangement links TRBV4-3 to TRBJ1-5; TRBD1 agrees at 10 bases. The CDR3 covers 14 residues. The V gene's germline CDR1 is LGHNA and CDR2 YSLEER. The trim removed 4 bases at V and 7 bases at J, leaving 4 bases unmatched. The CDR3 coding sequence is TGCGCCAGCAGCCCGGGACAGGGGAGGCAGCCCCAGCATTTT. Encoded protein: CASSPGQGRQPQHF.

Comment on this clone: Other DNA sequences in the same sample also yield this CDR3. The chain uses TRBV20-1 and TRBJ2-3; D is undetermined. This CDR3 has 11 amino acids. Germline V lookup: CDR1 DFQATT, CDR2 SNEGSKA (reference sequence). Trimming pared 5 bases from V and 5 bases from J, leaving 8 bases between. CDR3 bases: TGCAGTGCTCCTACCGGAGATACGCAGTATTTT. Translation: CSAPTGDTQYF.

The chain uses TRBV5-1 and TRBJ2-7, with TRBD2 matching over 12 bases. Germline V CDR1 and CDR2: SGHRS, YFSETQ. The CDR3 consists of 18 residues. V shed 4 bases and J 0 bases; nucleotides not matched to a gene: 11. Here the CDR3 reads CASSAGTSGLMSSYEQYF. The DNA of the CDR3 is TGCGCCAGCAGCGCCGGGACTAGCGGGCTTATGAGCTCCTACGAGCAGTACTTC.

This sequence joins TRBV2 and TRBJ2-5, with 10 bases aligning to TRBD2. Germline V gene lookup returns CDR1 SNHLY and CDR2 FYNNEI. There are 14 residues in the CDR3. J lost 4 bases, V lost 6 bases, and 5 bases had no gene match. CDR3 loop: CASSSGLAVETQYF. CDR3 coding DNA: TGTGCCAGCAGCTCTGGACTAGCGGTAGAGACCCAGTACTTC.

The chain joins TRBV29-1 to TRBJ1-2; 12 bases agree with TRBD1. The CDR3 is 15 amino acids. Germline loops: CDR1 SQVTM, CDR2 ANQGSEA. The V and J ends lost 6 bases and 5 bases, in that order; junction bases with no gene match: 10. The chain's CDR3 is CSVARDRGQRYGYTF. The DNA for the CDR3 is TGCAGCGTAGCCCGGGACAGGGGGCAAAGGTATGGCTACACCTTC.

The gene calls are TRBV27 and TRBJ2-7; perhaps D is TRBD1 or TRBD2 (5 bases each). The CDR3 contains 16 residues. CDR1 and CDR2 (germline): MNHEY, SMNVEV (reference sequence). V dropped 3 bases and J dropped 3 bases, with 18 bases sitting between them. CDR3 nucleotide sequence: TGTGCCAGCAGTTTGCTCCGCACGGGACCCCACTACGAGCAGTACTTC. It encodes CASSLLRTGPHYEQYF.

The rearrangement links TRBV7-9 to TRBJ2-2; D call uncertain. CDR3 length equals 16 residues. Trimming cost V 3 bases and J 1 base, with 12 bases left between them. Germline values: CDR1 SEHNR, CDR2 FQNEAQ (reference sequence). CDR3 in amino acids: CASSFAAIVNTGELFF. CDR3 sequence (DNA): TGTGCCAGCAGCTTCGCCGCAATCGTGAACACCGGGGAGCTGTTTTTT.

V and J are TRBV18 and TRBJ1-2; 7 nucleotides align to TRBD1. The CDR3 sequence is 15 residues long. From germline, CDR1 is KGHSH and CDR2 LQKENI. V dropped 5 bases and J dropped 4; count of bases not matched to a gene: 10. The CDR3 DNA reads TGTGCCAGCTCAGAATCGACAGGGTCTACCTATGGCTACACCTTC. Amino acid sequence: CASSESTGSTYGYTF.

The V gene is TRBV7-6, the J gene TRBJ2-5; 10 nucleotides line up with TRBD2. This CDR3 spans 16 amino acids. Germline CDR1 reads SGHVS; CDR2 reads FNYEAQ. V was clipped by 0 bases and J by 2 bases; unmatched bases: 3. CDR3 amino acids: CASSLAASGSQETQYF. The CDR3 nucleotides read TGTGCCAGCAGCTTAGCGGCTAGCGGGAGTCAAGAGACCCAGTACTTC.

The V call is TRBV18, the J call TRBJ1-1; 7 bases line up with TRBD1. This CDR3 has 16 residues. Trimming took 2 bases from V and 3 from J; bases not matched to a gene: 9. CDR1 and CDR2 from the germline V gene are KGHSH and LQKENI. The CDR3 here is CASSPSSRGFYTEAFF. In DNA, the CDR3 is TGTGCCAGCTCACCAAGCAGCAGGGGGTTCTACACTGAAGCTTTCTTT.

A single count supports this clone. V is TRBV1 and J is TRBJ2-7; the DNA was not compared with TRBD2, the D call given in the table. TRBV1 has pseudogene status. The CDR3 is 19 amino acids. CDR3 bases: TGCACCAGCAGCCAAGATGGGGGACTAGCGGGAGATGAACCCCGCGAGCAGTACTTC. Encoded protein: CTSSQDGGLAGDEPREQYF.

The J gene is TRBJ1-4, the V gene TRBV4-3; D call uncertain. CDR3 length: 15 residues. Germline V lookup: CDR1 LGHNA, CDR2 YSLEER. The V gene lost 5 bases and the J gene lost 6 bases, with 16 bases spanning the gap. This chain's CDR3 is CASSKRTREDEKLFF. The DNA for the CDR3 is TGCGCCAGCAGCAAACGAACGAGGGAAGATGAAAAACTGTTTTTT.

The chain employs TRBV6-5 and TRBJ2-7; D gene ambiguous. Germline V gives CDR1 MNHEY, CDR2 SVGAGI. V lost 8 bases, J lost 4 bases, and 21 bases lay in between. CDR3 size: 15 residues. CDR3 residues: CASPSRLIFSYEQYF. Written as DNA, the CDR3 is TGTGCCAGCCCTTCCAGACTCATTTTTAGTTACGAGCAGTACTTC.